The sequence of this T cell receptor (beta chain) was determined in a study of T cell responses to AZD1222 COVID-19 vaccine. Whole-study findings and limits: Nearly half of spike-specific TCRs reportedly go after variant regions that carry no mutations. Repertoires were sampled only after the peak T cell response. Just a handful of AZD1222 recipients tested seropositive at baseline. Spike was spanned by vaccine-associated CD4 TCRs, with dominance at 160-218 and 743-854.

Sequenced by immunoSEQ multiplex PCR; TCRdb stores in-frame clones only, minus some. The sample shows some 170,000 clones, 85% to 90% of them seen only once. In the case of this clone: What it recognizes is unknown.

Losses at the gene ends were 7 bases for V and 2 bases for J; bases not matched to a gene: 7. Germline V lookup: CDR1 SGHVS, CDR2 FQNEAQ. The CDR3 has 15 residues. The material sequenced was peripheral blood, taken 28 days after the second dose of the MenACWY control vaccine. The clonotype originates from an adult who received the MenACWY meningococcal vaccine as a control. J is TRBJ2-7 and V is TRBV7-8; TRBD2 agrees at 11 bases. The DNA of the CDR3 is TGTGCCAGCATCCTTATAGCGGGAGGGGCCTACGAGCAGTACTTC. Encoded protein: CASILIAGGAYEQYF.